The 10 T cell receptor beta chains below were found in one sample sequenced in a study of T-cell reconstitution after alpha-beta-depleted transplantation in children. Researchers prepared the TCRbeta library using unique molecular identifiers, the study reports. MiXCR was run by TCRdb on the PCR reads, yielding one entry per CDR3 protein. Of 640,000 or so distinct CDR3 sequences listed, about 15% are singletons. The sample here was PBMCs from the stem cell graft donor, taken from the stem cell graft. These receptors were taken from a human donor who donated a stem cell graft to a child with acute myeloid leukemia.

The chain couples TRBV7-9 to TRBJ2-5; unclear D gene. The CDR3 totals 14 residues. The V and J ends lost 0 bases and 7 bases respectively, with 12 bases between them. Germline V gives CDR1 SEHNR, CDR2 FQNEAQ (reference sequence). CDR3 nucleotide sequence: TGTGCCAGCAGCTTAGCGGGCAGTAGTGGGACCCAGTACTTC. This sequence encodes CASSLAGSSGTQYF. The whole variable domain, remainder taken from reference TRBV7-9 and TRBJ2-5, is DTGVSQNPRHKITKRGQNVTFRCDPISEHNRLYWYRQTLGQGPEFLTYFQNEAQLEKSRLLSDRFSAERPKGSFSTLEIQRTEQGDSAMYLCASSLAGSSGTQYFGPGTRLLVL.

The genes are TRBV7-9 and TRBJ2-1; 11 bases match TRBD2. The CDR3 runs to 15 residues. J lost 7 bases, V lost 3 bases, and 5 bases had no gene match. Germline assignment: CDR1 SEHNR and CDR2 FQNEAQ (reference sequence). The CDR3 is CASSLEVAGGNEQFF. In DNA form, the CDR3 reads TGTGCCAGCAGCTTGGAGGTAGCGGGGGGGAATGAGCAGTTCTTC. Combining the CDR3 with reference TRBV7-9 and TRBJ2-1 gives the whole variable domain DTGVSQNPRHKITKRGQNVTFRCDPISEHNRLYWYRQTLGQGPEFLTYFQNEAQLEKSRLLSDRFSAERPKGSFSTLEIQRTEQGDSAMYLCASSLEVAGGNEQFFGPGTRLTVL.

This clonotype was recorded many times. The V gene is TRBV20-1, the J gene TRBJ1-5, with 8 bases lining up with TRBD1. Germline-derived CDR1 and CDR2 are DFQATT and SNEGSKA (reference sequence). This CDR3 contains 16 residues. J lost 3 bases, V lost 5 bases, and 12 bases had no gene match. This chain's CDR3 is CSASLSGQVNNQPQHF. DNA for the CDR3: TGCAGTGCTTCCCTTTCGGGACAGGTGAACAATCAGCCCCAGCATTTT.

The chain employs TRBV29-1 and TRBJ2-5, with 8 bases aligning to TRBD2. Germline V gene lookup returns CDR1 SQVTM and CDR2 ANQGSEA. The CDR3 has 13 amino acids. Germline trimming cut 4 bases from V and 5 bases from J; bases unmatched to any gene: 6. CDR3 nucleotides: TGCAGCGTTGTCGCCGGGGGGGCGGAGACCCAGTACTTC. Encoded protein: CSVVAGGAETQYF.

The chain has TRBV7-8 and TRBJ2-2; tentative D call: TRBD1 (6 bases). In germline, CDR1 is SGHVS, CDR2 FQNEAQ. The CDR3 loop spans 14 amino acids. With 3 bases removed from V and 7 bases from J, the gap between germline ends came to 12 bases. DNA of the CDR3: TGTGCCAGCAGCTTCGGACAGTTTGGCGGGGAGCTGTTTTTT. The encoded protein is CASSFGQFGGELFF.

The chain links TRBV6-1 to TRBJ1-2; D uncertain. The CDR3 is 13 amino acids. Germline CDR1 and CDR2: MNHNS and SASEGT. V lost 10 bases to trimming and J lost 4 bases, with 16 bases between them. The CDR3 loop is CAIRHPESYGYTF. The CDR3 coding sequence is TGTGCCATCCGACACCCGGAAAGCTATGGCTACACCTTC.

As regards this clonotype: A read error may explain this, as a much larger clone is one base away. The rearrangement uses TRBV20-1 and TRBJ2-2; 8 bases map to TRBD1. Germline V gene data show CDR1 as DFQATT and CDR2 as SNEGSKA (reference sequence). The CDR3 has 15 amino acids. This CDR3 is CSARQGARNTGQLFF. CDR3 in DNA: TGCAGTGCTAGGCAGGGGGCTCGGAACACCGGGCAGCTGTTTTTT.

The CDR3 nucleotides are TGCGCCAGCAGCTTGGCAGGGACCCGCTCCTACAATGAGCAGTTCTTC. Its translation is CASSLAGTRSYNEQFF. The chain has TRBV5-1 and TRBJ2-1; D tentatively fits TRBD1 or TRBD2 (5 bases each). The V end was cut by 0 bases, the J end by 0 bases, with 10 bases between. The CDR3 consists of 16 residues. Germline V lookup: CDR1 SGHRS, CDR2 YFSETQ.

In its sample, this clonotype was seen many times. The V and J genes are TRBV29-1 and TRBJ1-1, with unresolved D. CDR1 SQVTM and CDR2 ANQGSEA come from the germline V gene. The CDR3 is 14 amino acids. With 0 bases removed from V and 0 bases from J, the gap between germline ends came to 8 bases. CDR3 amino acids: CSVEDRLMNTEAFF. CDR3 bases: TGCAGCGTTGAAGATCGCCTCATGAACACTGAAGCTTTCTTT.

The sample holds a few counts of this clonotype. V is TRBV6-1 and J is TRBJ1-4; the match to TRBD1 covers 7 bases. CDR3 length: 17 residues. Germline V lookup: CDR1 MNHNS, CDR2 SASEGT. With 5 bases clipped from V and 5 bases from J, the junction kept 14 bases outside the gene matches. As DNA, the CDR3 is TGTGCCAGCAGTCGATCCCCGGAGGGGGCCCAAAATGAAAAACTGTTTTTT. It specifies CASSRSPEGAQNEKLFF.